This T cell receptor beta chain was sequenced for a study of T cells after yellow fever vaccination. The 5'RACE template-switching step produced TCR cDNA and added a universal primer site and UMIs. Each CDR3 protein is one row after TCRdb ran MiXCR on the 5' RACE reads. This sample carries some 260,000 distinct CDR3 sequences, over 4.5% of them seen once, and the ten largest clones take 2.5% to 4%. General study points: In post-booster samples, most primary-vaccination clones reappeared (under 98% CD4, 70% to 90% CD8).

This clonotype was picked up a small number of times. The antigen remains undetermined. The V gene's germline CDR1 is SGHTA and CDR2 FQGNSA. The CDR3 length is 14 residues. V was shortened by 2 bases and J by 8 bases, with 15 bases between the two germline ends. The specimen comprised CD4+ T cells sorted from PBMCs, sampled on the day of the yellow fever booster vaccination. The chain links TRBV7-2 to TRBJ1-2; D ambiguous. The sequence was collected from a man aged 18 to 30 who received the YFV17D yellow fever vaccine. The CDR3 DNA sequence: TGTGCCAGCAGCTTAAGTCCCACTGCGACAGGCTACACCTTC. This gives the protein CASSLSPTATGYTF.